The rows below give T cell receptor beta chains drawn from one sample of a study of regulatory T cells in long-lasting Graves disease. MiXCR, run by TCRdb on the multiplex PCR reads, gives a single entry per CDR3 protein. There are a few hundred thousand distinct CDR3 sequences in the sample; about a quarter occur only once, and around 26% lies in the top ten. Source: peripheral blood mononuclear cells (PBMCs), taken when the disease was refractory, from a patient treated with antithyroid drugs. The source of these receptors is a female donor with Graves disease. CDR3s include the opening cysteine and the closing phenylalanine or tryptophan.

CASSPGGGYAYEQYF TRBJ2-7 TRBV18
CSARDRPGMDVSNQPQHF TRBJ1-5 TRBV20-1
CSVEARGRGNTGELFF TRBJ2-2 TRBV29-1
CSARGAEAKNIQYF TRBJ2-4 TRBV20-1
CASRERGGSVLDTQYF TRBJ2-3 TRBV28
CASSFNSIQGVTGELFF TRBJ2-2 TRBV12-3/TRBV12-4
CASSLARTLSSYEQYF TRBJ2-7 TRBV12-3/TRBV12-4
CASSRLQGEAFF TRBJ1-1 TRBV4-1
CASSQEAGARGYTF TRBJ1-2 TRBV3-1
CASSPRRQGWNTEAFF TRBJ1-1 TRBV28
CATSRYSGTSGTNEQFF TRBJ2-1 TRBV15
CASSLRAAGGDTDTQYF TRBJ2-3 TRBV5-1
CASSQDGLEQETQYF TRBJ2-5 TRBV14
CASSIYRQETQYF TRBJ2-5 TRBV2
CATSRELAGSYEQYF TRBJ2-7 TRBV15
CASGRVPNTGELFF TRBJ2-2 TRBV5-4
CSANSGRAPFTNYEQYF TRBJ2-7 TRBV20-1
CASSRSSQGGANVLTF TRBJ2-6 TRBV27
CASSSWDSLRETQYF TRBJ2-5 TRBV5-1
CASHPGTVDGYTF TRBJ1-2 TRBV6-2/TRBV6-3
CACLDRTYEQYF TRBJ2-7 TRBV30
CAWIPRIPEAFF TRBJ1-1 TRBV30
CSARVGPGSGNTIYF TRBJ1-3 TRBV20-1
CASSDTAGVTNNEQYF TRBJ2-7 TRBV10-2
CASRDRGRNTEAFF TRBJ1-1 TRBV27
CSARVLGQGSNYGYTF TRBJ1-2 TRBV20-1
CASSLVPSGRSYEQYF TRBJ2-7 TRBV7-2